Reported below is one T cell receptor (beta chain). The protocol was immunoSEQ multiplex PCR, while the TCRdb copy is restricted to in-frame clones and leaves out a portion. The sample consists of 100,000 to 150,000 clones, approximately 89% of them appearing once. This specimen belongs to a study of T cell responses to AZD1222 COVID-19 vaccine. This CDR3 contains 15 residues. Germline trimming cut 0 bases from V and 4 bases from J; bases unmatched to any gene: 7. Germline assignment: CDR1 GTSNPN and CDR2 SVGIG (reference sequence). Specimen: peripheral blood, collected on day 0 of AZD1222 vaccination. This receptor was obtained from an adult in good health. This chain connects TRBV30 to TRBJ2-7; 9 nucleotides align to TRBD1. The CDR3 reads CAWSVGGTGIYEQYF. The DNA of the CDR3 is TGTGCCTGGAGTGTAGGTGGGACAGGGATTTACGAGCAGTACTTC.